What follows are 7 T cell receptor beta chains derived from one specimen sequenced in a study of blood T cell repertoires in COVID-19 (dated by TCRdb to between 2020 and 2021). The method was the immunoSEQ multiplex PCR assay. TCRdb took this table from immuneACCESS and kept in-frame rearrangements with V and J called. Such tables lack part of the clones; where checked against another copy, unresolved V genes explain under half of the gap, and the rest is unexplained. This sample has about 160,000 clones in its table, and around nine tenths of those were observed once. Together, the top ten hold about a tenth of the sample. Sequences were obtained from peripheral blood. These receptors all stem from a woman in her seventies with COVID-19, enrolled during active disease.

The chain combines TRBV6-5 with TRBJ1-1; weak D call: TRBD1 (6 bases). The germline CDR1 and CDR2 sequences are MNHEY and SVGAGI. V lost 2 bases and J lost 11, with 15 bases in between. CDR3 length: 13 residues. CDR3 sequence: CASSYPGQPAAFF. CDR3 nucleotide sequence: TGTGCCAGCAGTTACCCGGGACAACCGGCTGCTTTCTTT.

The V and J genes are TRBV9 and TRBJ2-2; D remains unclear. Germline V gives CDR1 SGDLS, CDR2 YYNGEE. This CDR3 region has 14 residues. Trimming removed 0 bases from V and 1 base from J, with 4 bases in between. This CDR3 is CASSVGQNTGELFF. CDR3 DNA sequence: TGTGCCAGCAGCGTAGGACAGAACACCGGGGAGCTGTTTTTT.

This rearrangement joins TRBV9 to TRBJ2-7; TRBD2 matches 9 bases. Germline trimming cut 4 bases from V and 4 bases from J; bases unmatched to any gene: 9. CDR1 is SGDLS and CDR2 is YYNGEE in the germline V gene. The CDR3 is made up of 15 amino acids. The CDR3 DNA reads TGTGCCAGCAGCCCCTTGGCGGGGGGGTCTTACGAGCAGTACTTC. Residues: CASSPLAGGSYEQYF.

This clone was found once. The chain recombines TRBV19 with TRBJ1-5, with TRBD1 matching 8 bases. Losses at the gene ends were 4 bases for V and 3 bases for J; bases not matched to a gene: 14. Per germline, CDR1 LNHDA and CDR2 SQIVND (reference sequence). There are 18 residues in the CDR3. CDR3 in amino acids: CASSTQAFGTGNNQPQHF. In DNA form, the CDR3 reads TGTGCCAGTAGTACCCAAGCTTTCGGGACAGGCAACAATCAGCCCCAGCATTTT.

This chain links TRBV6-6 with TRBJ2-2; 10 bases map to TRBD1. The V segment lost 10 bases and the J segment 3 bases; nucleotides outside the gene matches: 8. Germline assignment: CDR1 MNHNY and CDR2 SVGAGI (reference sequence). The CDR3 extends over 15 amino acids. The CDR3 nucleotides are TGTGCCATAAACGACAGGGGGCTGGACACCGGGGAGCTGTTTTTT. Its protein is CAINDRGLDTGELFF.

CDR3 nucleotide sequence: TGTGCCAGCAGCTTAGCGGCTTCGGGGAGCAACTATGGCTACACCTTC. Translated: CASSLAASGSNYGYTF. The chain has TRBV7-8 and TRBJ1-2; D is unclear. The V and J ends lost 0 bases and 2 bases respectively, with 13 bases between them. The CDR3 is 16 amino acids. CDR1 is SGHVS, CDR2 FQNEAQ, per germline.

CDR3 sequence reads: CASSERSGATDTQYF. CDR3 DNA: TGTGCCAGCAGTGAACGTAGCGGGGCCACAGATACGCAGTATTTT. The chain recombines TRBV2 with TRBJ2-3; TRBD2 matches at 8 bases. CDR1 and CDR2 from the germline V gene are SNHLY and FYNNEI. CDR3 length equals 15 residues. Germline trimming cut 2 bases from V and 2 bases from J; bases unmatched to any gene: 3.